This T cell receptor beta chain was recorded in a study of blood T cell repertoires in COVID-19. At the level of the study: The study drew acute and convalescent COVID-19 samples from the United States, Italy and Spain. PBMCs, B-cell-depleted T cells, or T cells were the source of the cDNA or gDNA that made up the material.

The authors' processing: Nucleated cell counts were estimated from reference gene primer amplification. TCRdb's table, derived via immunoSEQ multiplex PCR, lists solely in-frame clones and lacks some. V and J calls and clone size are those listed in that table; D and trimming were worked out from the DNA. This table has around 100,000 clones, 80% to 85% appearing once. Trimming pared 6 bases from V and 3 bases from J, leaving 17 bases between. Germline CDR1 is MNHEY and CDR2 is SMNVEV (reference sequence). The CDR3 spans 15 residues. The V call is TRBV27, the J call TRBJ1-2, with D possibly matching TRBD1 (6 bases). The receptor's source is a man aged 55 to 70 with acute or convalescent COVID-19. The sequencing sample was made of peripheral blood. The CDR3 nucleotides are TGTGCCAGCAGGAACCGGGACAACATCGACTATGGCTACACCTTC. This sequence encodes CASRNRDNIDYGYTF.